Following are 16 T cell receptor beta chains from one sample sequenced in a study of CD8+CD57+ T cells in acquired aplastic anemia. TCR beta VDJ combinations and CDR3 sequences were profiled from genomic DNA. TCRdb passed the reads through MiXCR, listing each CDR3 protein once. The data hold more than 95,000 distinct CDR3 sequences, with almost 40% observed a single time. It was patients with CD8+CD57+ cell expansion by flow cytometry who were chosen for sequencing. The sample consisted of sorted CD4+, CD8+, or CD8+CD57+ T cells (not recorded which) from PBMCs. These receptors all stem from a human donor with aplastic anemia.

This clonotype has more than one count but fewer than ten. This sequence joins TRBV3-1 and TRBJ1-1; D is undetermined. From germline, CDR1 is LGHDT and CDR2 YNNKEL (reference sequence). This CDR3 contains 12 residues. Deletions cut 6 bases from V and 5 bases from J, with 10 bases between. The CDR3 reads CASRPDFTEAFF. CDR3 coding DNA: TGTGCCAGCAGACCCGATTTTACTGAAGCTTTCTTT.

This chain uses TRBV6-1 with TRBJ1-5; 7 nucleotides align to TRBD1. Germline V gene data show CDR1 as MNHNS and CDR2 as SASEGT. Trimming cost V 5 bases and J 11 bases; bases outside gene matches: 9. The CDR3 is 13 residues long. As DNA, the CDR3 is TGTGCCAGCAGTCAGGGGGTCGGGTCAGCCCAGCATTTT. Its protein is CASSQGVGSAQHF.

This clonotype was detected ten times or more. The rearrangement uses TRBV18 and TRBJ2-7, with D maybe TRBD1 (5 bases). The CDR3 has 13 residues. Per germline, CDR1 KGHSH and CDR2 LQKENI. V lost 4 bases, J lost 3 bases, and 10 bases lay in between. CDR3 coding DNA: TGTGCCAGCTCACAGGGGCCCTACTACGAGCAGTACTTC. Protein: CASSQGPYYEQYF.

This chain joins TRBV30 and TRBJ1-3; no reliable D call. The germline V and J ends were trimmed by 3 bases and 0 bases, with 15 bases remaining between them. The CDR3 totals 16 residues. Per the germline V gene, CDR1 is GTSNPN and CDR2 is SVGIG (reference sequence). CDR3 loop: CAWSPLRLSSGNTIYF. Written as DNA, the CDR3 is TGTGCCTGGAGCCCTCTCAGGCTGAGCTCTGGAAACACCATATATTTT.

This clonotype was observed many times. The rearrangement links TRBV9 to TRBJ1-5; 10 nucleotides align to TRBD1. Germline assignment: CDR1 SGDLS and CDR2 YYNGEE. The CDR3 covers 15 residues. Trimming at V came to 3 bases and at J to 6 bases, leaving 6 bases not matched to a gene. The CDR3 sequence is CASSATGGWGQPQHF. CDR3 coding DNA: TGTGCCAGCAGCGCGACAGGGGGCTGGGGTCAGCCCCAGCATTTT. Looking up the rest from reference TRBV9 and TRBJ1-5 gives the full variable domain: DSGVTQTPKHLITATGQRVTLRCSPRSGDLSVYWYQQSLDQGLQFLIQYYNGEERAKGNILERFSAQQFPDLHSELNLSSLELGDSALYFCASSATGGWGQPQHFGDGTRLSIL.

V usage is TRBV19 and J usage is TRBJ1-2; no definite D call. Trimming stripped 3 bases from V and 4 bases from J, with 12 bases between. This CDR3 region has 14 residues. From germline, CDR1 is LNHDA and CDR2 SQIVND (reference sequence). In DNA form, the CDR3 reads TGTGCCAGTAGTATCCTTGGGCAGCCCTATGGCTACACCTTC. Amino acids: CASSILGQPYGYTF.

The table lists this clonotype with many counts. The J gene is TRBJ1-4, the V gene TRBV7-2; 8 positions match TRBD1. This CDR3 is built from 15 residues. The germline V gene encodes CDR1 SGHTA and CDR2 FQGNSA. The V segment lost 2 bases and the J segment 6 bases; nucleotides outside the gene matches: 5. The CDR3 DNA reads TGTGCCAGCAGCTTACGCAGGGGGCTCCATGAAAAACTGTTTTTT. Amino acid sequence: CASSLRRGLHEKLFF.

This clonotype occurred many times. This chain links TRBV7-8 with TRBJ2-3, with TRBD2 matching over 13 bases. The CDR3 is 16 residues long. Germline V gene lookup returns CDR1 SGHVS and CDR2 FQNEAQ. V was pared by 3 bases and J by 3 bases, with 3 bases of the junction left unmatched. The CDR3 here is CASSFTSGGATDTQYF. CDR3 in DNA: TGTGCCAGCAGCTTTACTAGCGGGGGGGCAACAGATACGCAGTATTTT.

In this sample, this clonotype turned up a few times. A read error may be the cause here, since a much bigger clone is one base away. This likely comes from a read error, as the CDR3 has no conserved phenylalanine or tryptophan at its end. The CDR3 nucleotides are TGCGCCAGCAGCCAGTCCACGGTTGCGTTGGACTATGGCTACACCATC. Translation gives CASSQSTVALDYGYTI. This chain links TRBV4-1 with TRBJ1-2; the D is unclear. Trimming cost V 3 bases and J 3 bases, with 17 bases left between them. CDR3 length equals 16 residues. Per the germline V gene, CDR1 is MGHRA and CDR2 is YSYEKL.

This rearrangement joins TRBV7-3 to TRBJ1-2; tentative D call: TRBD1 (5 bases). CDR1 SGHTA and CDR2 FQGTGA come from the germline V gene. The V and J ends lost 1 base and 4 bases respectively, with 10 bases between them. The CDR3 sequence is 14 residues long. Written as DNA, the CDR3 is TGTGCCAGCAGCTTAAACGCAGGGTCCTATGGCTACACCTTC. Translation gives CASSLNAGSYGYTF.

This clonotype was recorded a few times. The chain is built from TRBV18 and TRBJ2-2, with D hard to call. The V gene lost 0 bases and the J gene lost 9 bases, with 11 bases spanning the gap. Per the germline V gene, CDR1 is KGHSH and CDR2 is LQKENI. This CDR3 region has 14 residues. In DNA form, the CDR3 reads TGTGCCAGCTCACCACCGTCAATGAAAAGGGAGCTGTTTTTT. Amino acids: CASSPPSMKRELFF.

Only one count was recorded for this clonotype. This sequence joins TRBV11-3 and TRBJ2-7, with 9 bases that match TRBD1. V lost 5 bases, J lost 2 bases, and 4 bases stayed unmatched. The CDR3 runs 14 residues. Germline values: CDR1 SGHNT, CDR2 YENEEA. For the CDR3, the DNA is TGTGCCAGCAGCCAGGGACAGGGTACCTACGAGCAGTACTTC. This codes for CASSQGQGTYEQYF.

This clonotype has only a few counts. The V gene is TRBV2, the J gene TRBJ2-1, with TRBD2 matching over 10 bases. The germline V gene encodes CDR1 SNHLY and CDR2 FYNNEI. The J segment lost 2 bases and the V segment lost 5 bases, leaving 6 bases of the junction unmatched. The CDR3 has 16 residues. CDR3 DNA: TGTGCCAGCAGTACATCAGCGGGGGGGCCCTACAATGAGCAGTTCTTC. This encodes CASSTSAGGPYNEQFF. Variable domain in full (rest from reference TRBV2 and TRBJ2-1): EPEVTQTPSHQVTQMGQEVILRCVPISNHLYFYWYRQILGQKVEFLVSFYNNEISEKSEIFDDQFSVERPDGSNFTLKIRSTKLEDSAMYFCASSTSAGGPYNEQFFGPGTRLTVL.

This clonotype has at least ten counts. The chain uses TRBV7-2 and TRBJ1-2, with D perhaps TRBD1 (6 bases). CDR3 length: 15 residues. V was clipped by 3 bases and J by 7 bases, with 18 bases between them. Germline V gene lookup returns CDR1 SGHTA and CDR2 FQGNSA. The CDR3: CASSFTTGLPSGYTF. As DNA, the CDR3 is TGTGCCAGCAGCTTTACGACAGGCCTCCCGAGTGGCTACACCTTC. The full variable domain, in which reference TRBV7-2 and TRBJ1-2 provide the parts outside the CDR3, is GAGVSQSPSNKVTEKGKDVELRCDPISGHTALYWYRQSLGQGLEFLIYFQGNSAPDKSGLPSDRFSAERTGGSVSTLTIQRTQQEDSAVYLCASSFTTGLPSGYTFGSGTRLTVV.

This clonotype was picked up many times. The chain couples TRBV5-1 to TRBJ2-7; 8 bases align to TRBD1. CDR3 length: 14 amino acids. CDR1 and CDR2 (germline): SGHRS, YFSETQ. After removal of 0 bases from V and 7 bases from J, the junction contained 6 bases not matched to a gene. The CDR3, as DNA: TGCGCCAGCAGCTTGGAGCAGGGGGCTAGAGAGCAGTACTTC. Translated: CASSLEQGAREQYF.

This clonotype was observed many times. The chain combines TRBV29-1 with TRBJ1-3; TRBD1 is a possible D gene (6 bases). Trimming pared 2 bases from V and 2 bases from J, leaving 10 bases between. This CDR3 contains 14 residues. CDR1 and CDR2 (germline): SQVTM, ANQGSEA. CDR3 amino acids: CSVEKGGTGNTIYF. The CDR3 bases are TGCAGCGTTGAAAAAGGGGGGACTGGAAACACCATATATTTT.